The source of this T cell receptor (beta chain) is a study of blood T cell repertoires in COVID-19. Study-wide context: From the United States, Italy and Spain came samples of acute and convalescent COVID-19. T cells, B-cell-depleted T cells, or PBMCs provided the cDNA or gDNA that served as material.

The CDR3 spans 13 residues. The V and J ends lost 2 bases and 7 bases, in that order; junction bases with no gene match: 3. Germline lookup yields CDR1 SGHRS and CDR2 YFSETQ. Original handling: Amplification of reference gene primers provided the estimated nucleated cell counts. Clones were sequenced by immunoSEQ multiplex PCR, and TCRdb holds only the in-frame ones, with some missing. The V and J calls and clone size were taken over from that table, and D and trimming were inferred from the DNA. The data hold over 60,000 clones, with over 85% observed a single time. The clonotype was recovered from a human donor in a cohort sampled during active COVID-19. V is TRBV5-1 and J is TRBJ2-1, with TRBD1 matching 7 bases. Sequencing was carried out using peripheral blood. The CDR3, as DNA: TGCGCCAGCAGCTTCCAGACAGGGAATGAGCAGTTCTTC. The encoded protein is CASSFQTGNEQFF.